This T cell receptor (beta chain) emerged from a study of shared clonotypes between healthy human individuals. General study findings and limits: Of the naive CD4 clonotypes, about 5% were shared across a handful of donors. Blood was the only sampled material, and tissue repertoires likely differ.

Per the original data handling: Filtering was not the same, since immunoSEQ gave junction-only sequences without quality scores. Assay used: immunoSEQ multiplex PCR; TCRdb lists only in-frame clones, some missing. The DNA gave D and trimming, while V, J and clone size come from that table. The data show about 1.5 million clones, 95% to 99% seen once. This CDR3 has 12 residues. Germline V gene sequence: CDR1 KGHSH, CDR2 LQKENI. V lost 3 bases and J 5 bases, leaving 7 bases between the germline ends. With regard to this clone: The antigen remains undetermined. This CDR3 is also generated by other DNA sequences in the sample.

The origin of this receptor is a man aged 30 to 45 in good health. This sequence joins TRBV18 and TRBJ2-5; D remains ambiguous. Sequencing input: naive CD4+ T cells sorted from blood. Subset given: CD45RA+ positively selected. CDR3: CASSPKGETQYF. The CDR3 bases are TGTGCCAGCTCACCTAAAGGGGAGACCCAGTACTTC.